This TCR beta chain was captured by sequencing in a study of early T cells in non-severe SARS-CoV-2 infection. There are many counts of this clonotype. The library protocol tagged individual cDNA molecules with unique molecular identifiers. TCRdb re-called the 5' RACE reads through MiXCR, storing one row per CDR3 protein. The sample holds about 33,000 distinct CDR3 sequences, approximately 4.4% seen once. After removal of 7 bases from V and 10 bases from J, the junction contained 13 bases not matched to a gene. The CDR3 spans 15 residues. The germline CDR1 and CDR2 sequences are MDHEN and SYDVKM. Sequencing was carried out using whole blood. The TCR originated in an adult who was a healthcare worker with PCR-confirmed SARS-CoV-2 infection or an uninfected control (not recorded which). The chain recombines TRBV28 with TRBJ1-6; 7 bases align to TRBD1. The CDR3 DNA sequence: TGTGCCAGCATCGCCGACAGGGCGATGGGGTCACCCCTCCACTTT. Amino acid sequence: CASIADRAMGSPLHF.